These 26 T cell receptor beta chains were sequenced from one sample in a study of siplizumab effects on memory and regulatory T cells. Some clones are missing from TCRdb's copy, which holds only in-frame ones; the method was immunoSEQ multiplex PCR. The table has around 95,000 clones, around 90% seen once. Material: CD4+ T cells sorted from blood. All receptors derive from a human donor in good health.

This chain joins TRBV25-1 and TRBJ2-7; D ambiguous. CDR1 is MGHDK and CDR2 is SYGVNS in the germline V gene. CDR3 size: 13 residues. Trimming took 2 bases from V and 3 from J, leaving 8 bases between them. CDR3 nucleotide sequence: TGTGCCAGCAGTGAACACTCAATCTACGAGCAGTACTTC. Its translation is CASSEHSIYEQYF.

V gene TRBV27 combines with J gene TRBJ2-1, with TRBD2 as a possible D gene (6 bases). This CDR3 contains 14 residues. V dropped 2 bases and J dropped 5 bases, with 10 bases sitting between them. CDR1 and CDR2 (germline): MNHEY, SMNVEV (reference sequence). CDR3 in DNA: TGTGCCAGCAGTTTAAGGCGGGGCAACAATGAGCAGTTCTTC. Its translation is CASSLRRGNNEQFF.

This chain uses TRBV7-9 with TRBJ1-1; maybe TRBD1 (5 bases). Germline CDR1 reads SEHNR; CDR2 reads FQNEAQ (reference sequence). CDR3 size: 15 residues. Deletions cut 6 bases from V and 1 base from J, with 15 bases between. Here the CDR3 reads CASRPLGDGNTEAFF. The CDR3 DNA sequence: TGTGCCAGCAGGCCTTTGGGGGACGGGAACACTGAAGCTTTCTTT.

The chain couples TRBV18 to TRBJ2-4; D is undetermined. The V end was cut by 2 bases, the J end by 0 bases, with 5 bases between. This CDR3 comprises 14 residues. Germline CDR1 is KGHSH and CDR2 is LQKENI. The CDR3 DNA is TGTGCCAGCTCACCAGGCGTAGCCAAAAACATTCAGTACTTC. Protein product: CASSPGVAKNIQYF. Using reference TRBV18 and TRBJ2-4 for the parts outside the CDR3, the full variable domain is NAGVMQNPRHLVRRRGQEARLRCSPMKGHSHVYWYRQLPEEGLKFMVYLQKENIIDESGMPKERFSAEFPKEGPSILRIQQVVRGDSAAYFCASSPGVAKNIQYFGAGTRLSVL.

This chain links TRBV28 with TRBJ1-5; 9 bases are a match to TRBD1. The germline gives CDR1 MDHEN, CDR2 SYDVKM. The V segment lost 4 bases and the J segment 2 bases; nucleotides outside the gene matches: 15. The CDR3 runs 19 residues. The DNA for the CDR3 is TGTGCCAGCAGTTCGACAGTCGACAGGGGGTGGAGTGGCAATCAGCCCCAGCATTTT. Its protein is CASSSTVDRGWSGNQPQHF.

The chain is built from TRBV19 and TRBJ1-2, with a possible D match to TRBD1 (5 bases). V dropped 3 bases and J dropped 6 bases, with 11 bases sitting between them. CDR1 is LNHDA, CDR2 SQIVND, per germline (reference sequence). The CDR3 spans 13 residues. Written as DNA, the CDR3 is TGTGCCAGTAGTATCGGGGGAAGCCATGGCTACACCTTC. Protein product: CASSIGGSHGYTF.

In DNA, the CDR3 is TGTGCCAGCTCACCGGGGCAGAATAGCAATCAGCCCCAGCATTTT. This translates into CASSPGQNSNQPQHF. This rearrangement joins TRBV18 to TRBJ1-5, with a tentative D call TRBD1 (5 bases). Germline CDR1 reads KGHSH; CDR2 reads LQKENI. The CDR3 extends over 15 amino acids. The V end was cut by 3 bases, the J end by 0 bases, with 9 bases between.

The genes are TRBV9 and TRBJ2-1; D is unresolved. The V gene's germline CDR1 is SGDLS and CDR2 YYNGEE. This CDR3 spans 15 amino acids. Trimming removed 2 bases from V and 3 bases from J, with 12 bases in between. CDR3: CASSVGSRNYNEQFF. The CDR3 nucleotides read TGTGCCAGCAGCGTTGGGTCGCGGAACTACAATGAGCAGTTCTTC.

In nucleotides, the CDR3 is TGTGCCAGCCGGATTAACTCAGGGAGTGATTCACCCCTCCACTTT. It encodes CASRINSGSDSPLHF. The rearrangement links TRBV7-2 to TRBJ1-6; D perhaps matches TRBD1 (5 bases). The CDR3 runs 15 residues. The V gene lost 8 bases and the J gene lost 8 bases, with 19 bases spanning the gap. Looked up from germline, CDR1 is SGHTA and CDR2 is FQGNSA.

CDR3 protein: CASSLAGTGGSDTQYF. CDR3 coding DNA: TGTGCCAGCAGTCTGGCCGGGACAGGCGGGTCAGATACGCAGTATTTT. This chain connects TRBV27 to TRBJ2-3; 8 bases line up with TRBD1. This CDR3 is 16 amino acids long. The J segment lost 4 bases and the V segment lost 5 bases, leaving 11 bases of the junction unmatched. Germline CDR1 is MNHEY and CDR2 is SMNVEV (reference sequence).

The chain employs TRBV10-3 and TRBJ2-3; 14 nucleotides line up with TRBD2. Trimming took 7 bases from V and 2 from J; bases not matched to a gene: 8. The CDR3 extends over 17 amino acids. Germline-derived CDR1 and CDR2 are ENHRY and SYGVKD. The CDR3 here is CAINSGLAGGFTDTQYF. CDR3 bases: TGTGCCATCAATTCCGGACTAGCGGGGGGCTTCACAGATACGCAGTATTTT.

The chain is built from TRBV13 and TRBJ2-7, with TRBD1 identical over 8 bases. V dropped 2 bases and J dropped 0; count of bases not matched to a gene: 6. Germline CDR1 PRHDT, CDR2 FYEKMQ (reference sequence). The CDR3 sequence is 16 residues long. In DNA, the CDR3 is TGTGCCAGCAGCTTATATGGGACAGGATTCTCCTACGAGCAGTACTTC. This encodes CASSLYGTGFSYEQYF.

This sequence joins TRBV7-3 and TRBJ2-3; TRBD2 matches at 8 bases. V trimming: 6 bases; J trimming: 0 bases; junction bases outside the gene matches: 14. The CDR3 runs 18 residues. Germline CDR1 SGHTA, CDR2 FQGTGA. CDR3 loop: CASSPWSSGISSTDTQYF. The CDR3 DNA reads TGTGCCAGCAGTCCCTGGAGTAGCGGGATCTCTAGCACAGATACGCAGTATTTT.

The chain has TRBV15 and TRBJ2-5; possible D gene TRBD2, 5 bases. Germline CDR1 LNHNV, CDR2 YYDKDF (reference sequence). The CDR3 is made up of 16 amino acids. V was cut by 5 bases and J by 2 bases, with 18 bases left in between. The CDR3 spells CATSGTPGGGQETQYF. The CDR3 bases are TGTGCCACCAGCGGAACGCCAGGCGGCGGGCAAGAGACCCAGTACTTC.

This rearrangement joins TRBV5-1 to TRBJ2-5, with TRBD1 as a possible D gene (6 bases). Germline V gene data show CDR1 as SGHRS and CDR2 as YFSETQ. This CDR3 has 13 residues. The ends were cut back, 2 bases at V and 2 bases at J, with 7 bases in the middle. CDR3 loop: CASSFGQQETQYF. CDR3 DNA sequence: TGCGCCAGCAGCTTTGGACAGCAAGAGACCCAGTACTTC.

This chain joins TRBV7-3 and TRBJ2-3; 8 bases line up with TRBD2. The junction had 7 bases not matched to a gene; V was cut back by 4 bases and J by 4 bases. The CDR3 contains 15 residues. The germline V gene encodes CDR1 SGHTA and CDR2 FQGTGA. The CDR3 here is CASSYLGLVSDTQYF. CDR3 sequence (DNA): TGTGCCAGCAGCTACTTGGGACTAGTTTCAGATACGCAGTATTTT.

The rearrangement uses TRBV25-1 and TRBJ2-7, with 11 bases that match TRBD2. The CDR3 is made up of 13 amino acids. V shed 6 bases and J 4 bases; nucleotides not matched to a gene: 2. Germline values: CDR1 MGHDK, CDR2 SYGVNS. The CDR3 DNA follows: TGTGCCAGCAGACTAGCGGGGGTATACGAGCAGTACTTC. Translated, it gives CASRLAGVYEQYF.

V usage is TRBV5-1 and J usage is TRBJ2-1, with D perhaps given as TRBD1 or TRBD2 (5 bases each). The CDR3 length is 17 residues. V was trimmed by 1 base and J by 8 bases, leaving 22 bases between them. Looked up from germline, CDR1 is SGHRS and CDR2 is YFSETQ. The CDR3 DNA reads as TGCGCCAGCAGCTTGATAAGTGGCAGCGGCAGGGATCATGAGCAGTTCTTC. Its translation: CASSLISGSGRDHEQFF.

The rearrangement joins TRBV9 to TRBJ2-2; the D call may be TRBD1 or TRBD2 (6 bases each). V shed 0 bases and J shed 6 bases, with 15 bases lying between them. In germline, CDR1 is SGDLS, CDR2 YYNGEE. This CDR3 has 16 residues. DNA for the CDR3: TGTGCCAGCAGCGTAGAGGAGGGGGGCGGAGCCGGGGAGCTGTTTTTT. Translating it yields CASSVEEGGGAGELFF. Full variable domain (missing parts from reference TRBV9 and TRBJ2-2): DSGVTQTPKHLITATGQRVTLRCSPRSGDLSVYWYQQSLDQGLQFLIQYYNGEERAKGNILERFSAQQFPDLHSELNLSSLELGDSALYFCASSVEEGGGAGELFFGEGSRLTVL.

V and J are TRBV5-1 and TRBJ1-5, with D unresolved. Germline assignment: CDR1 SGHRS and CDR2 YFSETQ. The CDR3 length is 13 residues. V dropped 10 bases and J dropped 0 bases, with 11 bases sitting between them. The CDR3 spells CAGSLDSNQPQHF. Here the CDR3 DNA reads TGCGCCGGTAGCCTAGATAGCAATCAGCCCCAGCATTTT. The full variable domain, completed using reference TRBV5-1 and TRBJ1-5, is KAGVTQTPRYLIKTRGQQVTLSCSPISGHRSVSWYQQTPGQGLQFLFEYFSETQRNKGNFPGRFSGRQFSNSRSEMNVSTLELGDSALYLCAGSLDSNQPQHFGDGTRLSIL.

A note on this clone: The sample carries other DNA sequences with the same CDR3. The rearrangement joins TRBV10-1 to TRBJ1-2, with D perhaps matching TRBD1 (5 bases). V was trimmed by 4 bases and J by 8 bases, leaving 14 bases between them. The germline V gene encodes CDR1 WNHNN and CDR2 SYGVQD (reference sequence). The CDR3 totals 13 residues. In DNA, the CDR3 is TGCGCCAGCAGTGGGGGCCCCGCGGCGGGCTACACCTTC. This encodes CASSGGPAAGYTF.

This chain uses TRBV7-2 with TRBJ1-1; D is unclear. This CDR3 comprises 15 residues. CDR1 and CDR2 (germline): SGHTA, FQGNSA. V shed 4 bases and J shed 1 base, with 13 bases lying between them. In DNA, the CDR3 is TGTGCCAGCAGCTCCTGGTCGGGTGGGAACACTGAAGCTTTCTTT. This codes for CASSSWSGGNTEAFF. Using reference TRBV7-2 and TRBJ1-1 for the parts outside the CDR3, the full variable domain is GAGVSQSPSNKVTEKGKDVELRCDPISGHTALYWYRQSLGQGLEFLIYFQGNSAPDKSGLPSDRFSAERTGGSVSTLTIQRTQQEDSAVYLCASSSWSGGNTEAFFGQGTRLTVV.

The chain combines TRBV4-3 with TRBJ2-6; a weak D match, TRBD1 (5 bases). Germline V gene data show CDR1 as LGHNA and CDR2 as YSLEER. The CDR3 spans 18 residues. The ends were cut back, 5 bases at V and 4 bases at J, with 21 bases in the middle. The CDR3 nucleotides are TGCGCCAGCAGCTCCCGGGTAGGGGAAGTAGCAGGGGCCAACGTCCTGACTTTC. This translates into CASSSRVGEVAGANVLTF.

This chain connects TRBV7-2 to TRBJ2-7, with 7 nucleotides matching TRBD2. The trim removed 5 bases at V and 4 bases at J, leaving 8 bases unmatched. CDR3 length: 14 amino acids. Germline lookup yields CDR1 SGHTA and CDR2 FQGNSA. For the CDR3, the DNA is TGTGCCAGCAGCACTCGCGGGGGAACGTACGAGCAGTACTTC. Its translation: CASSTRGGTYEQYF.

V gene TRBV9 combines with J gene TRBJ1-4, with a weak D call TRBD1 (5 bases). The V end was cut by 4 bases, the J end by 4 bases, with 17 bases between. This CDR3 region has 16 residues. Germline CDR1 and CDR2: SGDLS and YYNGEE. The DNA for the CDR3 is TGTGCCAGCAGCCCACTTGCCGGGGGAGGTAATGAAAAACTGTTTTTT. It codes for CASSPLAGGGNEKLFF.

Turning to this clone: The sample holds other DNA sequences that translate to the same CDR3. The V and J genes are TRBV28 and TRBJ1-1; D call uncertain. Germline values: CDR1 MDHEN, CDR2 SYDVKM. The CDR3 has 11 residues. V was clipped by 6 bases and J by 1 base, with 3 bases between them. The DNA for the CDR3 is TGTGCCAGCAGCCGGAACACTGAAGCTTTCTTT. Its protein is CASSRNTEAFF.